What follows are 14 T cell receptor beta chains derived from one specimen sequenced in a study of blood T cell repertoires in COVID-19. Libraries were prepared by immunoSEQ multiplex PCR; TCRdb keeps only in-frame clonotypes and omits some of them. The sample lists 400,000 to 450,000 clones; 70% to 90% were seen once. Source material: peripheral blood. The source is a man aged 18 to 30 with COVID-19, enrolled during active disease.

This clone was recorded once. V usage is TRBV15 and J usage is TRBJ2-1, with D hard to call. This CDR3 region has 13 residues. Trimming removed 1 base from V and 7 bases from J, with 8 bases in between. Germline V gene sequence: CDR1 LNHNV, CDR2 YYDKDF (reference sequence). CDR3 nucleotide sequence: TGTGCCACCAGCAGAGTTCACAGTAATGAGCAGTTCTTC. The encoded protein is CATSRVHSNEQFF.

The J gene is TRBJ2-1, the V gene TRBV3-1 (or the pseudogene TRBV3-2); TRBD1 might be the D (6 bases). V was cut by 5 bases and J by 0 bases, with 14 bases left in between. The CDR3 runs to 16 residues. Germline V lookup: CDR1 LGHDT, CDR2 YNNKEL (reference sequence). In DNA, the CDR3 is TGTGCCAGCAGCTATAAGACAGGACTCTCCTACAATGAGCAGTTCTTC. Residues: CASSYKTGLSYNEQFF.

Only a few counts were recorded for this clone. V gene TRBV1 combines with J gene TRBJ2-2; TRBD2, the table's D call, lacks a check against the DNA. TRBV1 is a pseudogene. This CDR3 spans 13 amino acids. The CDR3 nucleotides are TGCACCAGCAGCCTTGGACTTCACGGGGAGCTGTTTTTT. Its translation: CTSSLGLHGELFF.

The V gene is TRBV27, the J gene TRBJ2-4, with D tentatively TRBD1 (5 bases). The length of the CDR3 is 15 residues. Between the trimmed V and J ends, which lost 9 bases and 0 bases, there was a span of 15 bases. Per germline, CDR1 MNHEY and CDR2 SMNVEV (reference sequence). Written as DNA, the CDR3 is TGTGCCAGGCGGCTGGTTCAGGGAGCCAAAAACATTCAGTACTTC. Amino acid sequence: CARRLVQGAKNIQYF.

The CDR3 is CARSLDEKLFF. CDR3 nucleotides: TGTGCCAGAAGCCTAGATGAAAAACTGTTTTTT. The V and J genes are TRBV5-3 and TRBJ1-4; D is undetermined. TRBV5-3 falls under the ORF class, with uncertain function. V lost 4 bases and J lost 6, with 4 bases in between. CDR3 length: 11 amino acids.

The rearrangement links TRBV18 to TRBJ2-7, with 8 bases fitting TRBD2. Germline lookup yields CDR1 KGHSH and CDR2 LQKENI. CDR3 length: 15 residues. V dropped 2 bases and J dropped 2; count of bases not matched to a gene: 5. The CDR3 spells CASSPNQAGAYEQYF. DNA for the CDR3: TGTGCCAGCTCACCAAATCAAGCGGGAGCCTACGAGCAGTACTTC.

This clone has only a few counts. The identical CDR3 is also encoded by other nucleotide sequences in the sample. The chain couples TRBV7-9 to TRBJ2-1; D not resolved. The CDR3 consists of 11 residues. Deletions cut 2 bases from V and 6 bases from J, with 2 bases between. Germline CDR1 SEHNR, CDR2 FQNEAQ (reference sequence). CDR3 bases: TGTGCCAGCAGCTTACTCAATGAGCAGTTCTTC. Residues: CASSLLNEQFF.

This sequence joins TRBV19 and TRBJ1-1, with TRBD1 matching over 7 bases. This CDR3 has 13 residues. Germline V gives CDR1 LNHDA, CDR2 SQIVND (reference sequence). The ends lost 6 bases at V and 6 bases at J; junction bases unmatched: 7. CDR3 sequence reads: CASSSGGFSEAFF. The CDR3 DNA reads TGTGCCAGTAGCTCAGGGGGTTTCTCTGAAGCTTTCTTT.

The chain employs TRBV6-6 and TRBJ1-4, with 8 bases matching TRBD1. The germline gives CDR1 MNHNY, CDR2 SVGAGI (reference sequence). The ends lost 4 bases at V and 0 bases at J; junction bases unmatched: 4. CDR3 length: 16 residues. The DNA of the CDR3 is TGTGCCAGCAGTTGGACAGGGTCCGCAACTAATGAAAAACTGTTTTTT. This gives the protein CASSWTGSATNEKLFF.

This chain uses TRBV27 with TRBJ2-7; 8 bases match TRBD2. V trimming: 0 bases; J trimming: 11 bases; junction bases outside the gene matches: 6. CDR3 length: 13 amino acids. Per germline, CDR1 MNHEY and CDR2 SMNVEV (reference sequence). The CDR3: CASSLSAGGVEYF. The CDR3 nucleotides are TGTGCCAGCAGTTTATCGGCGGGGGGTGTTGAGTACTTC.

The rearrangement joins TRBV5-1 to TRBJ1-4; 9 nucleotides align to TRBD1. Germline V lookup: CDR1 SGHRS, CDR2 YFSETQ. The CDR3 runs 15 residues. V lost 0 bases and J lost 8; bases outside the gene matches: 5. The CDR3 DNA is TGCGCCAGCAGCTTGGGCGACAGGGGGAGGGAAAAACTGTTTTTT. Protein: CASSLGDRGREKLFF.

The J gene is TRBJ1-4, the V gene TRBV19, with 7 nucleotides matching TRBD1. The V gene end was trimmed by 3 bases and the J gene end by 10 bases; junction bases not matched to a gene: 11. CDR1 is LNHDA, CDR2 SQIVND, per germline (reference sequence). This CDR3 spans 15 amino acids. CDR3 DNA sequence: TGTGCCAGTAGTATGTCGATTGCTTCAGGGGGAAAACTGTTTTTT. It yields the protein CASSMSIASGGKLFF.

The rearrangement uses TRBV5-1 and TRBJ1-2, with 8 bases matching TRBD1. Germline trimming cut 4 bases from V and 0 bases from J; bases unmatched to any gene: 17. The CDR3 runs 19 residues. The germline CDR1 and CDR2 sequences are SGHRS and YFSETQ. In DNA form, the CDR3 reads TGCGCCAGCAGCGCCGGACCAGACAGGGGAGGGCGGACTAACTATGGCTACACCTTC. Its protein is CASSAGPDRGGRTNYGYTF.

This sequence joins TRBV19 and TRBJ2-4; 8 nucleotides line up with TRBD1. CDR1 LNHDA and CDR2 SQIVND come from the germline V gene (reference sequence). The CDR3 runs 14 residues. V lost 3 bases to trimming and J lost 5 bases; unmatched junction nucleotides: 3. CDR3 in amino acids: CASSMTGDENIQYF. The CDR3, as DNA: TGTGCCAGTAGTATGACAGGGGACGAAAACATTCAGTACTTC.